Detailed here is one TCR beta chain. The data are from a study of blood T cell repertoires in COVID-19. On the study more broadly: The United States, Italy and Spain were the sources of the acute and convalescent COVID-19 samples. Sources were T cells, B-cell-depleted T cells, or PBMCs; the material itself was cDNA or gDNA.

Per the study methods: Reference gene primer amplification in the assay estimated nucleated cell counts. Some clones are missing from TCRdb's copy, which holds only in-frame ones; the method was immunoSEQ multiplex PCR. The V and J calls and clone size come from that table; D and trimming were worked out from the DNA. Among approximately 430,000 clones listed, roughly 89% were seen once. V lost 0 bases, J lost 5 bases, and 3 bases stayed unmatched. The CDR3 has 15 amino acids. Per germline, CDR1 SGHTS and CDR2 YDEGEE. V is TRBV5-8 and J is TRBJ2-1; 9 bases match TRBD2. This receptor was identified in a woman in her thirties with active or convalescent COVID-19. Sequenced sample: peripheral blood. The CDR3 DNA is TGTGCCAGCAGCTTGGGACTAGCGGACCACAATGAGCAGTTCTTC. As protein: CASSLGLADHNEQFF.